The entry below describes one T cell receptor beta chain. TCRdb recomputed calls from the RT-PCR reads with MiXCR, one row per CDR3 protein. This table holds some 150,000 distinct CDR3 sequences, roughly two fifths found once. This sample was taken from a study of patients and donors after allogeneic stem cell transplantation. The CDR3 covers 14 residues. V lost 2 bases and J 3 bases, leaving 7 bases between the germline ends. Germline assignment: CDR1 KGHDR and CDR2 SFDVKD. The rearrangement joins TRBV24-1 to TRBJ1-5; D gene ambiguous. The source material was blood, either unsorted or a sorted T cell fraction (not recorded which). This sequence originates from a human donor who was either an allogeneic HSCT recipient or a stem cell or donor lymphocyte infusion donor (not recorded which). It is not recorded whose cells these are; they may come from a transplant donor. Here the CDR3 reads CATSDWTVNQPQHF. The DNA for the CDR3 is TGTGCCACCAGTGATTGGACGGTCAATCAGCCCCAGCATTTT.